The 20 T cell receptor beta chains given below trace back to one sample, sequenced in a study of cytomegalovirus exposure and HLA in healthy donors. Use of 60 Vbeta and 13 Jbeta primers characterized the PCR. Generated by immunoSEQ multiplex PCR, the TCRdb table keeps only in-frame clones and is missing some. Of about 130,000 clones listed, about two thirds are singletons. The specimen was PBMCs. Receptors originate from a woman between 55 and 75 years old in good health and CMV-seropositive.

The CDR3, as DNA: TGTGCCAGCAGCGGGGAGTCCTACGAGCAGTACTTC. It codes for CASSGESYEQYF. The chain is built from TRBV9 and TRBJ2-7, with D perhaps TRBD2 (5 bases). CDR3 size: 12 residues. Germline values: CDR1 SGDLS, CDR2 YYNGEE. V lost 3 bases, J lost 1 base, and 5 bases lay in between.

V gene TRBV5-1 combines with J gene TRBJ2-2, with TRBD2 as a possible D gene (5 bases). CDR3 length: 15 amino acids. CDR1 and CDR2 from the germline V gene are SGHRS and YFSETQ. The V end lost 1 base, the J end lost 0 bases, and 7 bases lay between the germline ends. The CDR3 bases are TGCGCCAGCAGCTTGAGGGAGCCGAACACCGGGGAGCTGTTTTTT. The encoded protein is CASSLREPNTGELFF.

A word on this clone: The junction does not match germline at one end; this may be a read error. The chain is built from TRBV7-9 and TRBJ1-2; D is uncertain. The CDR3 length is 12 residues. Germline CDR1 reads SEHNR; CDR2 reads FQNEAQ (reference sequence). The CDR3 region has the DNA TGTGCCAGCAGCTTAGACAATCTGCTTATCCCCTTC. This translates into CASSLDNLLIPF.

This rearrangement joins TRBV14 to TRBJ1-2, with no clear D. Germline values: CDR1 SGHDN, CDR2 FVKESK. V lost 3 bases to trimming and J lost 6 bases, with 11 bases between them. This CDR3 contains 13 residues. CDR3 amino acids: CASSHRGWHGYTF. The CDR3 DNA is TGTGCCAGCAGCCACCGCGGATGGCATGGCTACACCTTC.

The V and J genes are TRBV6-5 and TRBJ1-5; maybe TRBD1 (5 bases). CDR3 length: 15 amino acids. V gave up 0 bases and J gave up 4 bases, with 10 bases separating them. CDR1 is MNHEY, CDR2 SVGAGI, per germline. For the CDR3, the DNA is TGTGCCAGCAGTTACTCGATGCGGGGGAATCAGCCCCAGCATTTT. This codes for CASSYSMRGNQPQHF.

The J gene is TRBJ2-3, the V gene TRBV7-9, with D possibly matching TRBD2 (7 bases). The CDR3 totals 17 residues. V was cut by 1 base and J by 6 bases, with 20 bases left in between. Germline CDR1 reads SEHNR; CDR2 reads FQNEAQ (reference sequence). This CDR3 is CASSLERGAGVKDTQYF. Here the CDR3 DNA reads TGTGCCAGCAGCTTAGAACGGGGGGCAGGGGTGAAGGATACGCAGTATTTT.

The chain is built from TRBV2 and TRBJ2-1; TRBD1 matches at 10 bases. This CDR3 has 15 amino acids. Germline trimming cut 5 bases from V and 0 bases from J; bases unmatched to any gene: 1. CDR1 and CDR2 from the germline V gene are SNHLY and FYNNEI. The CDR3, as DNA: TGTGCCAGCAGTCGGACAGGGGGCTCCTACAATGAGCAGTTCTTC. It yields the protein CASSRTGGSYNEQFF.

This clone turned up a few times. This chain connects TRBV6-1 to TRBJ2-3; 9 bases match TRBD2. The CDR3 runs to 16 residues. V lost 3 bases, J lost 2 bases, and 6 bases stayed unmatched. Germline V gene sequence: CDR1 MNHNS, CDR2 SASEGT. The CDR3 loop reads CASSDTGLASTDTQYF. As DNA, the CDR3 is TGTGCCAGCAGTGACACGGGACTAGCCTCCACAGATACGCAGTATTTT.

The CDR3 here is CASGMTGGSNQPQHF. CDR3 coding DNA: TGTGCTAGTGGCATGACAGGAGGTAGCAATCAGCCCCAGCATTTT. This chain uses TRBV12-5 with TRBJ1-5, with D tentatively TRBD1 (6 bases). V was pared by 6 bases and J by 0 bases, with 12 bases between. The germline V gene has CDR1 LGHNT and CDR2 FRNRAP. The length of the CDR3 is 15 residues.

The V call is TRBV5-5, the J call TRBJ1-1, with TRBD1 as a possible D gene (6 bases). This CDR3 comprises 13 residues. Trimming stripped 2 bases from V and 6 bases from J, with 11 bases between. CDR1 is SGHKS, CDR2 YYEKEE, per germline (reference sequence). The CDR3 DNA reads as TGTGCCAGCAGCTTTTCAGGGGCGCCTGAAGCTTTCTTT. It codes for CASSFSGAPEAFF.

The chain joins TRBV7-9 to TRBJ2-7; 11 bases map to TRBD1. CDR1 and CDR2 from the germline V gene are SEHNR and FQNEAQ (reference sequence). The junction had 5 bases not matched to a gene; V was cut back by 4 bases and J by 6 bases. This CDR3 has 14 amino acids. The CDR3: CASSSGTGGLEQYF. CDR3 nucleotide sequence: TGTGCCAGCAGCTCCGGGACAGGGGGTCTCGAGCAGTACTTC. The full variable domain, completed using reference TRBV7-9 and TRBJ2-7, is DTGVSQNPRHKITKRGQNVTFRCDPISEHNRLYWYRQTLGQGPEFLTYFQNEAQLEKSRLLSDRFSAERPKGSFSTLEIQRTEQGDSAMYLCASSSGTGGLEQYFGPGTRLTVT.

The chain couples TRBV5-4 to TRBJ2-1, with D uncertain. V was pared by 3 bases and J by 1 base, with 8 bases between. Germline-derived CDR1 and CDR2 are SGHNT and YYREEE (reference sequence). The CDR3 has 14 residues. In DNA, the CDR3 is TGTGCCAGCAGCTCCCGGGTTTCCTACAATGAGCAGTTCTTC. As protein: CASSSRVSYNEQFF.

V gene TRBV6-5 combines with J gene TRBJ1-1, with 7 bases that match TRBD1. Germline trimming cut 2 bases from V and 4 bases from J; bases unmatched to any gene: 4. There are 14 residues in the CDR3. The germline V gene encodes CDR1 MNHEY and CDR2 SVGAGI. In nucleotides, the CDR3 is TGTGCCAGCAGTTACACAGGGGTGGTCACTGAAGCTTTCTTT. Translating gives CASSYTGVVTEAFF.

The sample holds a few counts of this clone. The chain has TRBV5-4 and TRBJ1-1; 8 bases are shared with TRBD1. Germline CDR1 reads SGHNT; CDR2 reads YYREEE (reference sequence). Trimming at V came to 3 bases and at J to 2 bases, leaving 3 bases not matched to a gene. The CDR3 covers 14 residues. The CDR3 sequence: CASSWGQVNTEAFF. The CDR3 bases are TGTGCCAGCAGCTGGGGACAGGTTAACACTGAAGCTTTCTTT.

The chain joins TRBV2 to TRBJ2-6; 11 nucleotides match TRBD1. The CDR3 has 19 residues. Germline loops: CDR1 SNHLY, CDR2 FYNNEI. With V trimmed by 5 bases and J by 0 bases, 9 bases remained unmatched. The CDR3 bases are TGTGCCAGCAGTCCCGGGACAGGGGGGCCGCACTCTGGGGCCAACGTCCTGACTTTC. Its protein product is CASSPGTGGPHSGANVLTF.

The chain employs TRBV12-5 and TRBJ1-2, with D hard to call. This CDR3 is 14 amino acids long. V gave up 3 bases and J gave up 5 bases, with 13 bases separating them. Germline assignment: CDR1 LGHNT and CDR2 FRNRAP. The CDR3 region has the DNA TGTGCTAGTGGTTTTTCTTCCCAAACATATGGCTACACCTTC. Translated: CASGFSSQTYGYTF.

The chain recombines TRBV6-1 with TRBJ1-2; 10 bases agree with TRBD1. Germline V gene data show CDR1 as MNHNS and CDR2 as SASEGT. The CDR3 extends over 19 amino acids. The V segment lost 2 bases and the J segment 8 bases; nucleotides outside the gene matches: 20. As DNA, the CDR3 is TGTGCCAGCAGTGAACTCCAGAGTGGCGACCGACAGGGGGCAGGGGGCTACACCTTC. Amino acids: CASSELQSGDRQGAGGYTF.

This clone was picked up one time. The chain employs TRBV14 and TRBJ2-7; TRBD1 aligns across 7 bases. Losses at the gene ends were 4 bases for V and 2 bases for J; bases not matched to a gene: 5. Germline CDR1 is SGHDN and CDR2 is FVKESK. The CDR3 extends over 14 amino acids. The CDR3 nucleotides are TGTGCCAGCAGCCCTTTGGGACAGCCCTACGAGCAGTACTTC. Its protein product is CASSPLGQPYEQYF.

The sample holds a few counts of this clone. This rearrangement joins TRBV18 to TRBJ2-7; 10 bases agree with TRBD1. Trimming cost V 3 bases and J 3 bases; bases outside gene matches: 11. In germline, CDR1 is KGHSH, CDR2 LQKENI. CDR3 length: 17 residues. The CDR3 DNA sequence: TGTGCCAGCTCACCCATCGCCGGGACAGGGGACAACTACGAGCAGTACTTC. This gives the protein CASSPIAGTGDNYEQYF.

This chain joins TRBV19 and TRBJ2-1, with D uncertain. Trimming took off 6 bases at V and 0 bases at J, with 6 bases between the two ends. Germline V lookup: CDR1 LNHDA, CDR2 SQIVND (reference sequence). This CDR3 is 13 amino acids long. CDR3 coding DNA: TGTGCCAGTAGGGCATTCTCCTACAATGAGCAGTTCTTC. Protein product: CASRAFSYNEQFF.